A single sample is the source of the 29 T cell receptor beta chains below, sequenced in a study of blood T cells in healthy people across ages. Next came a second PCR, run for about 7 to 12 cycles, which used a sample-barcoded 5' primer along with a J-beta primer mix. Using its own MiXCR run on the 5' RACE reads, TCRdb lists one record per CDR3 protein. The sample records 1.8 million or so distinct CDR3 sequences, about two fifths being singletons. The source material was blood. The source is a human donor in good health.

The rearrangement links TRBV7-9 to TRBJ2-1, with TRBD1 matching over 12 bases. V lost 1 base, J lost 1 base, and 11 bases stayed unmatched. Germline V gene lookup returns CDR1 SEHNR and CDR2 FQNEAQ (reference sequence). The CDR3 covers 20 residues. The chain's CDR3 is CASSLGTGTGGIPSYNEQFF. The CDR3, as DNA: TGTGCCAGCAGCTTAGGAACCGGGACAGGGGGCATCCCATCCTACAATGAGCAGTTCTTC.

This clonotype occurred a few times. The V call is TRBV7-9, the J call TRBJ2-7, with D perhaps TRBD2 (7 bases). Germline assignment: CDR1 SEHNR and CDR2 FQNEAQ (reference sequence). The CDR3 has 15 amino acids. Trimming removed 5 bases from V and 7 bases from J, with 21 bases in between. The CDR3: CASSEGVGGRQEQYF. The CDR3 coding sequence is TGTGCCAGCAGCGAGGGGGTCGGGGGGCGACAAGAGCAGTACTTC.

This clonotype was counted between two and nine times. The genes are TRBV11-2 and TRBJ1-1; D is ambiguous. From germline, CDR1 is SGHAT and CDR2 FQNNGV. Trimming stripped 4 bases from V and 8 bases from J, with 11 bases between. This CDR3 region has 12 residues. The CDR3 DNA reads TGTGCCAGCAGCTCTCTGGGTTCCGAAGCTTTCTTT. The encoded protein is CASSSLGSEAFF.

The chain combines TRBV6-2 or TRBV6-3 with TRBJ1-1; 11 positions match TRBD1. The V segment lost 7 bases and the J segment 11 bases; nucleotides outside the gene matches: 9. Germline CDR1 MNHEY, CDR2 SVGEGT. CDR3 length equals 13 residues. The CDR3 DNA is TGTGCCAGCACTCGGACAGGGGGCGCGAGGGCTTTCTTT. It encodes CASTRTGGARAFF.

The chain uses TRBV5-1 and TRBJ2-7; 7 bases agree with TRBD1. The junction had 4 bases not matched to a gene; V was cut back by 5 bases and J by 2 bases. CDR3 length equals 13 residues. CDR1 and CDR2 from the germline V gene are SGHRS and YFSETQ. DNA of the CDR3: TGCGCCAGCAGACCCCAGGGGGCCTACGAGCAGTACTTC. Translated: CASRPQGAYEQYF.

This clonotype appeared a few times. This chain uses TRBV28 with TRBJ1-2; D unresolved. V lost 5 bases, J lost 2 bases, and 12 bases lay in between. This CDR3 region has 14 residues. Per the germline V gene, CDR1 is MDHEN and CDR2 is SYDVKM. DNA for the CDR3: TGTGCCAGCAGTCCGACCCTCACGAACTATGGCTACACCTTC. Translated: CASSPTLTNYGYTF.

This clonotype was recorded once. The chain links TRBV5-1 to TRBJ2-7; 8 bases map to TRBD1. Germline values: CDR1 SGHRS, CDR2 YFSETQ. V lost 0 bases and J lost 6; bases outside the gene matches: 11. The CDR3 loop spans 16 amino acids. For the CDR3, the DNA is TGCGCCAGCAGCTTGGTACTGACAGGGGATGGGCTCGAGCAGTACTTC. This encodes CASSLVLTGDGLEQYF.

As for this clonotype: A read error may account for a junction end that differs from germline. The gene calls are TRBV5-1 and TRBJ2-5; D remains unclear. From germline, CDR1 is SGHRS and CDR2 YFSETQ. This CDR3 region has 13 residues. CDR3: CACSWAMEETQYF. The CDR3 nucleotides read TGCGCCTGCAGCTGGGCGATGGAAGAGACCCAGTACTTC.

At least ten counts were recorded for this clonotype. The CDR3, as DNA: TGCAGTGCCGGCGGGGGGCTCTCCTACAATGAGCAGTTCTTC. Its protein product is CSAGGGLSYNEQFF. This chain joins TRBV20-1 and TRBJ2-1; TRBD2 aligns across 8 bases. The CDR3 is 14 amino acids. V lost 6 bases, J lost 0 bases, and 4 bases stayed unmatched. CDR1 and CDR2 from the germline V gene are DFQATT and SNEGSKA (reference sequence).

The rearrangement uses TRBV20-1 and TRBJ2-1; 13 bases match TRBD2. The CDR3 covers 15 residues. The ends lost 5 bases at V and 6 bases at J; junction bases unmatched: 7. CDR1 is DFQATT, CDR2 SNEGSKA, per germline (reference sequence). In DNA form, the CDR3 reads TGCAGTGCTGGGATAAGACTAGCGGGGGGCAATGAGCAGTTCTTC. Residues: CSAGIRLAGGNEQFF.

This clonotype occurred a few times. This chain uses TRBV7-2 with TRBJ2-1; D is unclear. Germline V CDR1 and CDR2: SGHTA, FQGNSA. V dropped 5 bases and J dropped 8 bases, with 16 bases sitting between them. CDR3 length: 14 amino acids. The CDR3 region is CASSLRVTRYEQFF. As DNA, the CDR3 is TGTGCCAGCAGCCTCCGGGTGACCCGCTATGAGCAGTTCTTC. The full variable domain, in which reference TRBV7-2 and TRBJ2-1 provide the parts outside the CDR3, is GAGVSQSPSNKVTEKGKDVELRCDPISGHTALYWYRQSLGQGLEFLIYFQGNSAPDKSGLPSDRFSAERTGGSVSTLTIQRTQQEDSAVYLCASSLRVTRYEQFFGPGTRLTVL.

The chain employs TRBV4-1 and TRBJ1-2; tentative D call: TRBD1 (5 bases). V was clipped by 7 bases and J by 4 bases, with 16 bases between them. In germline, CDR1 is MGHRA, CDR2 YSYEKL. The CDR3 runs to 14 residues. In nucleotides, the CDR3 is TGCGCCAGCAACCCTGTGGGGGATGGCTATGGCTACACCTTC. Protein product: CASNPVGDGYGYTF.

This sequence joins TRBV20-1 and TRBJ2-5, with unresolved D. Germline V lookup: CDR1 DFQATT, CDR2 SNEGSKA (reference sequence). V lost 7 bases, J lost 2 bases, and 8 bases lay in between. The CDR3 has 11 residues. The DNA of the CDR3 is TGCAGTGTTCACAAACAAGAGACCCAGTACTTC. It yields the protein CSVHKQETQYF.

The chain has TRBV3-1 and TRBJ2-7; 7 nucleotides match TRBD1. CDR1 and CDR2 (germline): LGHDT, YNNKEL (reference sequence). Trimming removed 5 bases from V and 3 bases from J; junction bases left unmatched: 16. The CDR3 contains 17 residues. DNA of the CDR3: TGTGCCAGCAGCAAACCCCCGACAGGGCCTCCTTTCTACGAGCAGTACTTC. The encoded protein is CASSKPPTGPPFYEQYF.

The chain couples TRBV20-1 to TRBJ2-7; TRBD2 agrees at 10 bases. Germline CDR1 reads DFQATT; CDR2 reads SNEGSKA (reference sequence). CDR3 length equals 16 residues. V shed 5 bases and J 4 bases; nucleotides not matched to a gene: 14. The chain's CDR3 is CSASEGGSGGRYEQYF. In DNA form, the CDR3 reads TGCAGTGCTTCAGAGGGAGGTAGCGGGGGGCGGTACGAGCAGTACTTC.

This clonotype showed up just a few times. This chain joins TRBV6-8 and TRBJ1-1, with D uncertain. V lost 5 bases and J 0 bases, leaving 28 bases between the germline ends. This CDR3 comprises 20 residues. Germline-derived CDR1 and CDR2 are MNHGY and SAAAGT. The CDR3 protein is CASSRINPPTSQFMNTEAFF. The CDR3 region has the DNA TGTGCCAGCAGTCGTATAAACCCCCCAACCTCTCAATTCATGAACACTGAAGCTTTCTTT.

This chain joins TRBV5-1 and TRBJ1-1; 7 bases align to TRBD1. The V segment lost 0 bases and the J segment 1 base; nucleotides outside the gene matches: 6. Germline CDR1 is SGHRS and CDR2 is YFSETQ. The CDR3 has 16 amino acids. The CDR3: CASSLVRDRENTEAFF. DNA of the CDR3: TGCGCCAGCAGCTTGGTCCGGGACAGAGAGAACACTGAAGCTTTCTTT.

This clonotype was seen only a few times. The chain couples TRBV5-5 to TRBJ1-6, with TRBD1 identical over 11 bases. Germline CDR1 is SGHKS and CDR2 is YYEKEE (reference sequence). V gave up 3 bases and J gave up 7 bases; unmatched junction bases: 6. This CDR3 comprises 16 residues. The CDR3 bases are TGTGCCAGCAGCTCGACTCGGGACAGGGGGAATTCACCCCTCCACTTT. As protein: CASSSTRDRGNSPLHF. The full variable domain, its missing parts supplied by reference TRBV5-5 and TRBJ1-6, is DAGVTQSPTHLIKTRGQQVTLRCSPISGHKSVSWYQQVLGQGPQFIFQYYEKEERGRGNFPDRFSARQFPNYSSELNVNALLLGDSALYLCASSSTRDRGNSPLHFGNGTRLTVT.

The gene calls are TRBV19 and TRBJ2-7, with a weak D call TRBD2 (5 bases). Germline assignment: CDR1 LNHDA and CDR2 SQIVND (reference sequence). The CDR3 runs 15 residues. Trimming shortened V by 0 bases and J by 9 bases, and 18 bases separated the two germline ends. CDR3 nucleotides: TGTGCCAGTAGTATAGATAGGGAGCAAGCGACCGGGCAGTACTTC. It codes for CASSIDREQATGQYF.

This clonotype was observed a few times. The chain employs TRBV5-1 and TRBJ2-1; D is possibly TRBD2 (7 bases). The germline V gene encodes CDR1 SGHRS and CDR2 YFSETQ. The CDR3 has 15 amino acids. The V end was cut by 0 bases, the J end by 7 bases, with 14 bases between. This chain's CDR3 is CASSLEGGLFNEQFF. The CDR3 DNA follows: TGCGCCAGCAGCTTGGAGGGGGGGCTATTTAATGAGCAGTTCTTC.

This clonotype was observed a handful of times. The chain employs TRBV5-1 and TRBJ2-3; TRBD2 aligns across 8 bases. The CDR3 runs 15 residues. The germline V gene encodes CDR1 SGHRS and CDR2 YFSETQ. The V segment lost 9 bases and the J segment 0 bases; nucleotides outside the gene matches: 9. The CDR3 bases are TGCGCCACCAGGGCGCGGGGGGCTAGCACAGATACGCAGTATTTT. Translation: CATRARGASTDTQYF.

There are many counts of this clonotype. The genes are TRBV13 and TRBJ2-4; D remains unclear. Germline V gene data show CDR1 as PRHDT and CDR2 as FYEKMQ (reference sequence). The ends were cut back, 3 bases at V and 0 bases at J, with 6 bases in the middle. The CDR3 length is 14 residues. The CDR3 here is CASSLARAKNIQYF. CDR3 sequence (DNA): TGTGCCAGCAGCTTGGCCCGAGCCAAAAACATTCAGTACTTC.

The V and J genes are TRBV20-1 and TRBJ1-5, with D possibly matching TRBD1 (6 bases). CDR3 length equals 14 residues. CDR1 and CDR2 (germline): DFQATT, SNEGSKA (reference sequence). Here the CDR3 DNA reads TGCGGTGTTTCAGCCTCGGGGGCGGGACAGCCCCAGCATTTT. This sequence encodes CGVSASGAGQPQHF.

The genes are TRBV5-1 and TRBJ2-5; possibly TRBD1 for D (7 bases). Trimming pared 6 bases from V and 5 bases from J, leaving 14 bases between. The CDR3 has 13 amino acids. CDR1 and CDR2 from the germline V gene are SGHRS and YFSETQ. In DNA form, the CDR3 reads TGCGCCAGCAACCCCTCAGGGGGGGAGACCCAGTACTTC. Translation: CASNPSGGETQYF.

Note on this clonotype: The conserved phenylalanine or tryptophan normally closing the CDR3 is absent here, so this likely arose from a read error. The chain couples TRBV20-1 to TRBJ2-7; D is uncertain. The CDR3 sequence is 11 residues long. Trimming removed 1 base at V and 2 bases at J, with 3 bases between. The germline CDR1 and CDR2 sequences are DFQATT and SNEGSKA (reference sequence). DNA of the CDR3: TGCAGTGCTAGAGGACCCTACGAGCAGTACCTC. As protein: CSARGPYEQYL.

The V gene is TRBV7-2, the J gene TRBJ1-1; 10 nucleotides match TRBD1. Germline V CDR1 and CDR2: SGHTA, FQGNSA. The CDR3 runs 15 residues. V was pared by 2 bases and J by 11 bases, with 11 bases of the junction left unmatched. CDR3 in amino acids: CASSLSGRQGARAFF. For the CDR3, the DNA is TGTGCCAGCAGCTTATCAGGAAGACAGGGGGCGCGGGCTTTCTTT. Together with reference TRBV7-2 and TRBJ1-1, the CDR3 gives the full variable domain: GAGVSQSPSNKVTEKGKDVELRCDPISGHTALYWYRQSLGQGLEFLIYFQGNSAPDKSGLPSDRFSAERTGGSVSTLTIQRTQQEDSAVYLCASSLSGRQGARAFFGQGTRLTVV.

This rearrangement joins TRBV7-2 to TRBJ1-1, with a weak D call TRBD1 (6 bases). The CDR3 is 15 amino acids. V was trimmed by 4 bases and J by 5 bases, leaving 17 bases between them. From germline, CDR1 is SGHTA and CDR2 FQGNSA. The CDR3 DNA sequence: TGTGCCAGCAGCTCACCGGGGGGGCGCCGGACTGAAGCTTTCTTT. Translated: CASSSPGGRRTEAFF.

This clonotype is a singleton in its sample. The genes are TRBV15 and TRBJ1-5; no firm D call. From germline, CDR1 is LNHNV and CDR2 YYDKDF (reference sequence). Trimming took 2 bases from V and 0 from J, leaving 11 bases between them. CDR3 size: 16 residues. The DNA for the CDR3 is TGTGCCACCAGCAGACCCGCTGATCCTAGCAATCAGCCCCAGCATTTT. It specifies CATSRPADPSNQPQHF.

This chain connects TRBV20-1 to TRBJ1-5, with D hard to call. The CDR3 is 15 residues long. CDR1 and CDR2 from the germline V gene are DFQATT and SNEGSKA (reference sequence). Trimming removed 0 bases at V and 5 bases at J, with 14 bases between. CDR3 DNA sequence: TGCAGTGCTAGAGATAGAAGAAGTCCAGATCAGCCCCAGCATTTT. Amino acids: CSARDRRSPDQPQHF.